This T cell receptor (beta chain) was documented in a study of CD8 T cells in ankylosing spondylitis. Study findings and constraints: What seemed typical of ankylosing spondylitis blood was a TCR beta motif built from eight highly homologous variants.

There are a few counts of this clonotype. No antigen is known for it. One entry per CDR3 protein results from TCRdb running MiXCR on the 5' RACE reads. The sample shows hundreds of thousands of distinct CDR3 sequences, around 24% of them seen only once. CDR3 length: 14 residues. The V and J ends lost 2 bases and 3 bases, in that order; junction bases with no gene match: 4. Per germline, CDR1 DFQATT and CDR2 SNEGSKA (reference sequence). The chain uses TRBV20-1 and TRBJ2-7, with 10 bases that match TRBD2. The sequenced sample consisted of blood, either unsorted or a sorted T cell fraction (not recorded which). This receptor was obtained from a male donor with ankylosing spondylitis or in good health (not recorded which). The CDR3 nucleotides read TGCAGTGCTAGATCAGCGGGAGGGCACTACGAGCAGTACTTC. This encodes CSARSAGGHYEQYF.